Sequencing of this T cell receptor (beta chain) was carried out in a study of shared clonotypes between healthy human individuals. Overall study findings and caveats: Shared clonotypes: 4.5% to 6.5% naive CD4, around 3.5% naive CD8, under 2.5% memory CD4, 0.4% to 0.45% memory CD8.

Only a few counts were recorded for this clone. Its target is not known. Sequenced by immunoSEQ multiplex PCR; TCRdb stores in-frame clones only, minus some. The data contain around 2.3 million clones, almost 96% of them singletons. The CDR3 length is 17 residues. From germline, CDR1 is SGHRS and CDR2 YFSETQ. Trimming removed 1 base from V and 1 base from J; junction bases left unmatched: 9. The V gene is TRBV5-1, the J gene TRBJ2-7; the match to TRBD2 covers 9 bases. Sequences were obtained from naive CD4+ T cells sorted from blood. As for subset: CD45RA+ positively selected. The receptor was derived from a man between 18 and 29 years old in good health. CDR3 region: CASSLHASGAPSYEQYF. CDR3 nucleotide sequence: TGCGCCAGCAGCTTGCATGCTAGCGGGGCCCCTTCCTACGAGCAGTACTTC.